This T cell receptor beta chain was sequenced for a study of a mutant IDH1 vaccine in newly diagnosed glioma. Time point: week 35, safety follow-up. Every vaccine dose comprised 300 ug of mutant IDH1 20-mer peptide plus topical imiquimod. Germline V gene data show CDR1 as KGHSH and CDR2 as LQKENI. With 4 bases removed from V and 4 bases from J, the gap between germline ends came to 14 bases. The CDR3 covers 14 residues. The repertoire was sequenced with immunoSEQ multiplex PCR; TCRdb's copy has only in-frame clones and lacks some. The sample has 45,000 or so clones; around 81% are singletons. In the case of this clone: Its antigen is currently unknown.

V usage is TRBV18 and J usage is TRBJ2-7; D not resolved. This clonotype originated in a woman aged 40 to 50 with glioma. Some clones in this sample may be carry-over from other donors' samples. The sample was PBMCs, taken from a glioma patient whose treatment included an IDH1 peptide vaccine. CDR3: CASSLSPDPYEQYF. CDR3 DNA: TGTGCCAGCTCACTTTCCCCGGATCCATACGAGCAGTACTTC. The variable domain in full, with the rest retrieved from reference TRBV18 and TRBJ2-7, is NAGVMQNPRHLVRRRGQEARLRCSPMKGHSHVYWYRQLPEEGLKFMVYLQKENIIDESGMPKERFSAEFPKEGPSILRIQQVVRGDSAAYFCASSLSPDPYEQYFGPGTRLTVT.